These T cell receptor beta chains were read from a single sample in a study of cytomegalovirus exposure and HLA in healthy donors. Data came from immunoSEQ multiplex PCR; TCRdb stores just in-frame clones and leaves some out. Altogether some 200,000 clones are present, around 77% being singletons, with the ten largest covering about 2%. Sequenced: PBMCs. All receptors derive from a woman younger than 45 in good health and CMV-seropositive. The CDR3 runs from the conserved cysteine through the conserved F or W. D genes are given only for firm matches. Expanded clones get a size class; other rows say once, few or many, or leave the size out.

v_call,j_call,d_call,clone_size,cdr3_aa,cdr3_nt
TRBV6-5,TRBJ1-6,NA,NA,CASSTGTTNPLHF,TGTGCCAGCAGTACAGGGACGACTAACCCCCTCCACTTT
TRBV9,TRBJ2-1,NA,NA,CASSVEGYNEQFF,TGTGCCAGCAGCGTAGAGGGGTACAATGAGCAGTTCTTC
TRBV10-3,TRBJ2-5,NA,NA,CAISELWETQYF,TGTGCCATCAGTGAACTCTGGGAGACCCAGTACTTC
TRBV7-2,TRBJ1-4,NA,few,CASSLVQGSNEKLFF,TGTGCCAGCAGCTTAGTGCAGGGGTCTAATGAAAAACTGTTTTTT
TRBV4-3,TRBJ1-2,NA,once,CASSQEVVSVNYGYTF,TGCGCCAGCAGCCAAGAAGTAGTATCGGTAAATTATGGCTACACCTTC
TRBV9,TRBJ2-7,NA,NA,CASSVGTHPSYEQYF,TGTGCCAGCAGCGTCGGGACTCACCCCTCCTACGAGCAGTACTTC
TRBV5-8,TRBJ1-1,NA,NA,CASSSDWNTEAFF,TGTGCCAGCAGCTCAGACTGGAACACTGAAGCTTTCTTT
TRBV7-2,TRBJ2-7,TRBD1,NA,CASSLWGTGNSYEQYF,TGTGCCAGCAGCTTATGGGGGACAGGGAATTCCTACGAGCAGTACTTC
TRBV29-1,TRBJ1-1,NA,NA,CSVDGQEGNTEAFF,TGCAGCGTTGATGGCCAGGAGGGGAACACTGAAGCTTTCTTT
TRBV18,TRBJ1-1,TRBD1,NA,CASSPIEQGEYTEAFF,TGTGCCAGCTCACCTATAGAACAGGGGGAGTACACTGAAGCTTTCTTT
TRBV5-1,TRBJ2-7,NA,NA,CASTADTSYYEQYF,TGCGCCAGCACGGCTGACACCTCTTACTACGAGCAGTACTTC
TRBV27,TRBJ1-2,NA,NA,CASTNAKGANYGYTF,TGTGCCAGCACAAACGCGAAGGGAGCTAACTATGGCTACACCTTC
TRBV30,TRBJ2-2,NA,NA,CAWSDTNTGELFF,TGTGCCTGGAGCGACACGAACACCGGGGAGCTGTTTTTT
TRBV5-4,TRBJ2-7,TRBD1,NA,CASSSGQKSYEQYF,TGTGCCAGCAGCTCGGGACAGAAGTCCTACGAGCAGTACTTC
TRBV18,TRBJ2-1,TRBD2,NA,CASSPSGGTYNEQFF,TGTGCCAGCTCACCTAGCGGGGGGACGTACAATGAGCAGTTCTTC
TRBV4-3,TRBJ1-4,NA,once,CASSQDQSQGNEKLFF,TGCGCCAGCAGCCAAGATCAGTCCCAGGGTAATGAAAAACTGTTTTTT
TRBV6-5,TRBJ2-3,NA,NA,CASRKTGTDTQYF,TGTGCCAGCAGGAAAACAGGCACAGATACGCAGTATTTT
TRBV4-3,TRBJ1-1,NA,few,CASSQEPTEPKNTEAFF,TGCGCCAGCAGCCAGGAACCGACAGAGCCCAAGAACACTGAAGCTTTCTTT
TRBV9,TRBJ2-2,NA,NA,CASSVATRGELFF,TGTGCCAGCAGCGTAGCCACCAGGGGGGAGCTGTTTTTT
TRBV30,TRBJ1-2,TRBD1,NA,CAWSETGPYGYTF,TGTGCCTGGAGCGAGACAGGGCCCTACGGCTACACCTTC
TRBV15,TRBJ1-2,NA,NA,CATGEGRDYGYTF,TGTGCCACCGGAGAAGGGAGGGACTATGGCTACACCTTC
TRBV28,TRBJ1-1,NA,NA,CASSLPLRSGEAFF,TGTGCCAGCAGTTTACCCCTTAGGAGTGGCGAAGCTTTCTTT